These 8 T cell receptor beta chains were all obtained from the same sample, sequenced in a study of identifying expanded T cells in peripheral blood. The method was immunoSEQ multiplex PCR; TCRdb's version includes in-frame clones alone and lacks a portion of them. The sample comprises 70,000 to 95,000 clones, more than 70% of which are singletons, and about 3.9% rests with the top ten. The sample consisted of blood. The receptors originated from a person between 18 and 70 years old in good health.

The genes are TRBV5-4 and TRBJ2-1; 12 bases are a match to TRBD1. Per germline, CDR1 SGHNT and CDR2 YYREEE (reference sequence). There are 15 residues in the CDR3. J gave up 7 bases and V 0 bases, and 2 bases lay outside the gene matches. CDR3 coding DNA: TGTGCCAGCAGCTTGGGGGACAGGGGGCGTAATGAGCAGTTCTTC. Protein sequence: CASSLGDRGRNEQFF. The variable domain in full, with the rest retrieved from reference TRBV5-4 and TRBJ2-1, is ETGVTQSPTHLIKTRGQQVTLRCSSQSGHNTVSWYQQALGQGPQFIFQYYREEENGRGNFPPRFSGLQFPNYSSELNVNALELDDSALYLCASSLGDRGRNEQFFGPGTRLTVL.

This chain uses TRBV18 with TRBJ2-1; 12 nucleotides match TRBD2. Germline lookup yields CDR1 KGHSH and CDR2 LQKENI. The ends lost 3 bases at V and 6 bases at J; junction bases unmatched: 9. The length of the CDR3 is 17 residues. This CDR3 reads CASSPSGLAGFGNEQFF. The DNA for the CDR3 is TGTGCCAGCTCACCCTCAGGACTAGCGGGATTTGGCAATGAGCAGTTCTTC.

CDR3 sequence (DNA): TGTGCCAGCAGTTTATACGGACAGGACCATAATTCACCCCTCCACTTT. This codes for CASSLYGQDHNSPLHF. The rearrangement uses TRBV27 and TRBJ1-6, with 7 bases identical to TRBD1. The germline V gene has CDR1 MNHEY and CDR2 SMNVEV (reference sequence). The V gene end was trimmed by 1 base and the J gene end by 5 bases; junction bases not matched to a gene: 5. The CDR3 consists of 16 residues.

Regarding this clone: Its ends do not fully match the called genes, so a read error is possible. The chain is built from TRBV2 and TRBJ2-3; D is unresolved. The CDR3 extends over 12 amino acids. Per germline, CDR1 SNHLY and CDR2 FYNNEI. In nucleotides, the CDR3 is TGTGCCAGCACTGAACAAGGAGATACGCAGTATTTT. It codes for CASTEQGDTQYF.

The CDR3 here is CASSTMRNTEAFF. The CDR3 DNA sequence: TGTGCCAGCAGTACAATGAGAAACACTGAAGCTTTCTTT. This chain joins TRBV2 and TRBJ1-1, with no clear D. V was cut by 5 bases and J by 2 bases, with 9 bases left in between. CDR3 size: 13 residues. The germline CDR1 and CDR2 sequences are SNHLY and FYNNEI. The full variable domain, rest sourced from reference TRBV2 and TRBJ1-1, is EPEVTQTPSHQVTQMGQEVILRCVPISNHLYFYWYRQILGQKVEFLVSFYNNEISEKSEIFDDQFSVERPDGSNFTLKIRSTKLEDSAMYFCASSTMRNTEAFFGQGTRLTVV.

The chain has TRBV5-4 and TRBJ2-7; 8 positions match TRBD1. CDR1 is SGHNT, CDR2 YYREEE, per germline (reference sequence). V trimming: 4 bases; J trimming: 1 base; junction bases outside the gene matches: 10. This CDR3 spans 16 amino acids. The CDR3 is CASSLGAGGISYEQYF. The CDR3 region has the DNA TGTGCCAGCAGCCTAGGGGCAGGGGGCATTTCCTACGAGCAGTACTTC.

This rearrangement joins TRBV4-2 to TRBJ2-7, with TRBD2 identical over 11 bases. J gave up 1 base and V 0 bases, and 8 bases lay outside the gene matches. Germline-derived CDR1 and CDR2 are LGHNA and YNFKEQ. The CDR3 runs 18 residues. The CDR3 bases are TGTGCCAGCAGCCAAGATCGAATTCTAGCGGGAGGTTCCTACGAGCAGTACTTC. Residues: CASSQDRILAGGSYEQYF.

This clone was detected once. J is TRBJ2-5 and V is TRBV7-2, with D possibly TRBD1 on 5 matching bases. CDR1 is SGHTA, CDR2 FQGNSA, per germline. The V and J ends lost 5 bases and 1 base respectively, with 14 bases between them. The CDR3 loop spans 15 amino acids. The DNA for the CDR3 is TGTGCCAGCAGCCGAGTCGGGCAGGGCCAAGAGACCCAGTACTTC. Protein product: CASSRVGQGQETQYF.